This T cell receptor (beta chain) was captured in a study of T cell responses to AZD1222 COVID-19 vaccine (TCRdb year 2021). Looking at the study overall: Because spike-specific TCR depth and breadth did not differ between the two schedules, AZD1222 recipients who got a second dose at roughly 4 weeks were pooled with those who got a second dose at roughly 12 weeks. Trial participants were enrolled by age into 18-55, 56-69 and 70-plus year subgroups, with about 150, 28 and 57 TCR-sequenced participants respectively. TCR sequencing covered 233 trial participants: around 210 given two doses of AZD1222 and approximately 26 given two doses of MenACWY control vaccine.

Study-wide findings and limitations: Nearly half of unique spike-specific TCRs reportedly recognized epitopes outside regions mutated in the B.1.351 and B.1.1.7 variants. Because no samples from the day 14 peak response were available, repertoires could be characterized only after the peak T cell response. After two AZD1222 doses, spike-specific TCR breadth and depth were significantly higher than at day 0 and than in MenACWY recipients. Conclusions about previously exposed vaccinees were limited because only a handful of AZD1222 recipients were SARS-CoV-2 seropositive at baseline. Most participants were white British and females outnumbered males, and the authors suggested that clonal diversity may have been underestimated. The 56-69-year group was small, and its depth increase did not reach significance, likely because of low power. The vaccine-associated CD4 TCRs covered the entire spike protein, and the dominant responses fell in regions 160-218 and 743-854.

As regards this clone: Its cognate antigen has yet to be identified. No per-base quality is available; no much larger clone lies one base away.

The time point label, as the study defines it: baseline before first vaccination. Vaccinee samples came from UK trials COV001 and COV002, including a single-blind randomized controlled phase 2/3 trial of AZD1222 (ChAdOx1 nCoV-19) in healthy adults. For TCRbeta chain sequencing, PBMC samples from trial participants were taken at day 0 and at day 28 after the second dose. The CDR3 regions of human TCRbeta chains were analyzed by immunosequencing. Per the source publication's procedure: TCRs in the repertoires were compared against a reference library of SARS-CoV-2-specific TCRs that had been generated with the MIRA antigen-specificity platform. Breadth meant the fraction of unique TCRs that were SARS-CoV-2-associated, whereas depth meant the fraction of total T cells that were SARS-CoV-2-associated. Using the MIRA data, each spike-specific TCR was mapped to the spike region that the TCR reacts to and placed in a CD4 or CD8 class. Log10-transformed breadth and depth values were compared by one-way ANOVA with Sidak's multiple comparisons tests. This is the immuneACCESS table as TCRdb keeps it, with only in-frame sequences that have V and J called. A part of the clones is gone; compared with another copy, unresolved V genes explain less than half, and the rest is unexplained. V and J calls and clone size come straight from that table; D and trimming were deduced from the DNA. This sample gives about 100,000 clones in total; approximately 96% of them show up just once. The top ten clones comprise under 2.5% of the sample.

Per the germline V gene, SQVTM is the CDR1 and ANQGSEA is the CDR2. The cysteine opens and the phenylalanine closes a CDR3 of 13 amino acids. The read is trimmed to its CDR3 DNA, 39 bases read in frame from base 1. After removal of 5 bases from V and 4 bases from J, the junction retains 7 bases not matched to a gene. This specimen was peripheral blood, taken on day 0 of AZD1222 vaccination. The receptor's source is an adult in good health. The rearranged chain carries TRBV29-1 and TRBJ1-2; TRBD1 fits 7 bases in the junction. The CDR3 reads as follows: CSVQRGLGYGYTF. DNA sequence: TGCAGCGTTCAGAGGGGGCTGGGCTATGGCTACACCTTC.